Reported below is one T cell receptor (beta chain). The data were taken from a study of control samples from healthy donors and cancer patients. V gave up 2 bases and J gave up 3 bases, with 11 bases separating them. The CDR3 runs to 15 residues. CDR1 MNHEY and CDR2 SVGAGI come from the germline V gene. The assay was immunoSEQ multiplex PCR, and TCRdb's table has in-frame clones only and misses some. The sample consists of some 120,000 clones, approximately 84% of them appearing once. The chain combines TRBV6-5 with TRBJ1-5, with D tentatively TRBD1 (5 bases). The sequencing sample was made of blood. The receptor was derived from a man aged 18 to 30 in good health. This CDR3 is CASSYGGVHNQPQHF. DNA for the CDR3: TGTGCCAGCAGTTACGGAGGGGTTCACAATCAGCCCCAGCATTTT.